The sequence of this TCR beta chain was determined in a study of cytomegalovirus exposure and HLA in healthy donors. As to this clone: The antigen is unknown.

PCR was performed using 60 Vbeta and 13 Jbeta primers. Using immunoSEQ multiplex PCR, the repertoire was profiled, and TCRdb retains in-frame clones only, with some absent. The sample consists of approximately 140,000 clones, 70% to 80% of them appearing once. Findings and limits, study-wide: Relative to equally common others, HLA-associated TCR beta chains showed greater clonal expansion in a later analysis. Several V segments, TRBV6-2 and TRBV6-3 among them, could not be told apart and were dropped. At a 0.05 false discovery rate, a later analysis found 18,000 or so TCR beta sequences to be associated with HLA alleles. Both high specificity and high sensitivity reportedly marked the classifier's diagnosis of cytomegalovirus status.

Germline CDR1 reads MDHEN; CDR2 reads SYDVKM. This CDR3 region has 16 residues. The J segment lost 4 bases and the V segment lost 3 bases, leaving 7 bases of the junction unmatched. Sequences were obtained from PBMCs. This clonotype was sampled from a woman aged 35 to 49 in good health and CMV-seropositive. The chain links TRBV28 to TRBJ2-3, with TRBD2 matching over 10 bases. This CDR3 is CASSFRLAGVPDTQYF. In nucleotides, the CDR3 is TGTGCCAGCAGTTTCAGGCTAGCGGGAGTCCCAGATACGCAGTATTTT.